A single sample is the source of the 5 T cell receptor beta chains below, sequenced in a study of shared clonotypes between healthy human individuals. TCRdb's copy holds only in-frame clones and misses some; the assay was immunoSEQ multiplex PCR. The sample has about 110,000 clones; about 70% are singletons. Sequencing was carried out using memory CD8+ T cells sorted from blood. This sample's subset: CD45RO+ cells pooled with CCR7-negative TemRA cells. The receptors here all came from a woman between 25 and 40 years old in good health.

This chain links TRBV4-3 with TRBJ2-4, with D tentatively TRBD1 or TRBD2 (5 bases each). Germline V gene sequence: CDR1 LGHNA, CDR2 YSLEER. The CDR3 loop spans 17 amino acids. Trimming removed 0 bases at V and 0 bases at J, with 12 bases between. The CDR3 loop reads CASSQDQGRLAKNIQYF. The DNA of the CDR3 is TGCGCCAGCAGCCAAGATCAGGGACGACTAGCCAAAAACATTCAGTACTTC.

The chain combines TRBV13 with TRBJ1-6; possibly TRBD1 for D (6 bases). From germline, CDR1 is PRHDT and CDR2 FYEKMQ (reference sequence). V was cut by 6 bases and J by 9 bases, with 18 bases left in between. The CDR3 is made up of 15 amino acids. In DNA, the CDR3 is TGTGCCAGCAGACGCCGTGGGGGCATCCCTTCACCCCTCCACTTT. Protein sequence: CASRRRGGIPSPLHF.

The rearrangement uses TRBV7-8 and TRBJ1-3, with D perhaps TRBD1 (6 bases). Germline loops: CDR1 SGHVS, CDR2 FQNEAQ. This CDR3 spans 14 amino acids. Trimming shortened V by 3 bases and J by 0 bases, and 6 bases separated the two germline ends. CDR3 protein: CASSLTGSGNTIYF. The CDR3, as DNA: TGTGCCAGCAGCTTGACAGGCTCTGGAAACACCATATATTTT. Full variable domain (missing parts from reference TRBV7-8 and TRBJ1-3): GAGVSQSPRYKVAKRGQDVALRCDPISGHVSLFWYQQALGQGPEFLTYFQNEAQLDKSGLPSDRFFAERPEGSVSTLKIQRTQQEDSAVYLCASSLTGSGNTIYFGEGSWLTVV.

The rearrangement uses TRBV2 and TRBJ2-7; 11 bases line up with TRBD1. The CDR3 has 15 amino acids. Germline V gives CDR1 SNHLY, CDR2 FYNNEI. Trimming cost V 6 bases and J 5 bases; bases outside gene matches: 9. The CDR3 coding sequence is TGTGCCAGCAGGAAGGACAGGGGGCCGCAGGACGAGCAGTACTTC. This codes for CASRKDRGPQDEQYF.

The chain uses TRBV6-6 and TRBJ2-5; 7 bases are a match to TRBD1. CDR1 is MNHNY, CDR2 SVGAGI, per germline (reference sequence). Germline trimming cut 5 bases from V and 1 base from J; bases unmatched to any gene: 4. This CDR3 is 14 amino acids long. The CDR3 region has the DNA TGTGCCAGCAGTCCTGGACAGGCCCAAGAGACCCAGTACTTC. Translating gives CASSPGQAQETQYF.